This T cell receptor beta chain was retrieved from a study of blood T cell repertoires in COVID-19. Study-wide context: Samples representing acute and convalescent COVID-19 were sourced from the United States, Italy and Spain.

Germline CDR1 and CDR2: LNHDA and SQIVND (reference sequence). The CDR3 is made up of 15 amino acids. V was trimmed by 2 bases and J by 5 bases, leaving 13 bases between them. Method: immunoSEQ multiplex PCR; TCRdb's copy keeps in-frame clones and lacks some. The table records 95,000 to 150,000 clones, just over 70% of them present only once. This clonotype originated in a human donor with acute or convalescent COVID-19. The donor label of this sample is uncertain. The specimen was peripheral blood. The chain uses TRBV19 and TRBJ1-3; perhaps TRBD1 as D (5 bases). DNA for the CDR3: TGTGCCAGTAGTATAAAATCAGGGAAACGAAACACCATATATTTT. Its protein is CASSIKSGKRNTIYF.